This entry features one T cell receptor beta chain sequence. It lacks a known antigen. No qualities accompany the bases; no much larger clone lies one base away. The immunoSEQ Assay, a bias-controlled multiplex PCR, was used to amplify TCRbeta CDR3 regions from genomic DNA. The original methods were these. The number of nucleated cells in each sample was estimated from the amplification of reference gene primers within the assay. To quantify the absolute abundance of each unique TCRbeta CDR3 rearrangement, sequence reads were collapsed and filtered. For each sample, productive Simpson clonality was calculated by taking the square root of Simpson's diversity index across productive rearrangements. Imported from immuneACCESS, the table was reduced by TCRdb to in-frame sequences with V and J called. These copies leave out some clones; in studies compared against another copy, an unresolved V gene accounts for under half, and the cause of the remainder is not known. V, J and clone size reflect that table, while D and trimming were determined from the DNA. The sample records about 140,000 clones, over 70% of which are singletons. The ten most abundant clones make up approximately 3.5% of the sample.

These data come from a study of blood T cell repertoires in COVID-19 (dated by TCRdb to about 2020). General notes on the study: The collaborator samples originated in the United States, Italy and Spain and spanned the acute and convalescent phases of COVID-19. The prospective study material was composed of cDNA or gDNA derived from T cells, B-cell-depleted T cells, or PBMCs. Deeply sampled blood TCRbeta repertoires from subjects exposed to, actively infected with, or recovered from COVID-19 were included in the dataset. The repertoires were released in a freely available public database intended as a resource for research on the immune response to SARS-CoV-2. Samples were obtained from the ongoing ImmuneRACE study (first 160 participants) and from over a thousand subjects provided by 6 global collaborators. Sample metadata almost always included a de-identified subject ID, COVID-19 status, age in years and sex. Where HLA class I and class II types were available, the types were taken from metadata supplied by the sample provider, not from assay-based typing. Overall results and qualifications from the work: Clinical and demographic metadata were provided uncurated, with the amount varying by source and participant.

Its CDR3 holds 13 amino acids, cysteine through phenylalanine. The read is trimmed to its CDR3 DNA, 39 bases read in frame from base 1. V is reduced by 8 bases and J by 0 bases, leaving a spacing of 11 bases between them. The germline V gene (reference sequence) gives CDR1 as LNHDA and CDR2 as SQIVND. Samples from volunteer blood donors who had recovered from COVID-19 were contributed by a second Seattle source. Collaborating institutions collected whole blood in K2EDTA tubes following their own protocols. For TCRbeta analysis, collaborators shipped samples in one of three forms: frozen whole blood, isolated PBMCs, or DNA extracted from either of those sample types.

This sequence originates from a man aged 65-85 years who had recovered from COVID-19. The sample consisted of peripheral blood. The sequence links TRBV19 to TRBJ2-7, with TRBD2 tentatively as D gene (6 bases match). The DNA is as follows: TGTGCCAGTTCGGCGGGACCCTCCTACGAGCAGTACTTC. This codes for CASSAGPSYEQYF.